The 5 T cell receptor beta chains given below trace back to one sample, sequenced in a study of blood T cell repertoires in COVID-19. Assay: immunoSEQ multiplex PCR; the TCRdb copy retains only in-frame clones and omits some. The sample lists 150,000 to 200,000 clones; over 60% were seen once. The sequenced sample was peripheral blood. The receptors stem from a woman in her 70s with acute or convalescent COVID-19.

The chain combines TRBV18 with TRBJ1-2, with D unresolved. The CDR3 extends over 14 amino acids. In germline, CDR1 is KGHSH, CDR2 LQKENI. V lost 3 bases to trimming and J lost 4 bases, with 12 bases between them. The CDR3 sequence: CASSPATSGYGYTF. In nucleotides, the CDR3 is TGTGCCAGCTCACCCGCCACCTCCGGCTATGGCTACACCTTC. The variable domain in full, with the rest retrieved from reference TRBV18 and TRBJ1-2, is NAGVMQNPRHLVRRRGQEARLRCSPMKGHSHVYWYRQLPEEGLKFMVYLQKENIIDESGMPKERFSAEFPKEGPSILRIQQVVRGDSAAYFCASSPATSGYGYTFGSGTRLTVV.

The chain has TRBV10-3 and TRBJ2-2; D perhaps matches TRBD1 (6 bases). CDR1 and CDR2 (germline): ENHRY, SYGVKD. Trimming pared 6 bases from V and 3 bases from J, leaving 23 bases between. CDR3 length equals 18 residues. CDR3 nucleotide sequence: TGTGCCATCAGCGATATTCTTATCCGGGACACAGACACCGGGGAGCTGTTTTTT. Protein: CAISDILIRDTDTGELFF.

This clone was seen once. One junction end does not reproduce the germline sequence, and a read error may be involved. CDR3 DNA sequence: TGTGCCGGCAGCTTAGCGGGAGGAACCGGCGGGGAGCTGTTTTTT. This encodes CAGSLAGGTGGELFF. This chain links TRBV7-9 with TRBJ2-2; 10 nucleotides align to TRBD2. The CDR3 sequence is 15 residues long. Germline V lookup: CDR1 SEHNR, CDR2 FQNEAQ (reference sequence).

This sequence joins TRBV15 and TRBJ1-5, with D maybe TRBD1 (5 bases). V shed 0 bases and J shed 7 bases, with 10 bases lying between them. This CDR3 contains 14 residues. Germline V gene data show CDR1 as LNHNV and CDR2 as YYDKDF (reference sequence). The DNA for the CDR3 is TGTGCCACCAGCAGAGACAGGGCGAACCAGCCCCAGCATTTT. Residues: CATSRDRANQPQHF.

V usage is TRBV24-1 and J usage is TRBJ2-5, with D perhaps TRBD2 (7 bases). The CDR3 is made up of 17 amino acids. V shed 4 bases and J shed 4 bases, with 21 bases lying between them. CDR1 and CDR2 (germline): KGHDR, SFDVKD. The CDR3 nucleotides are TGTGCCACCAGTGAAGGTAGGGGGGGCGGGAGATCAGAGACCCAGTACTTC. Protein product: CATSEGRGGGRSETQYF.